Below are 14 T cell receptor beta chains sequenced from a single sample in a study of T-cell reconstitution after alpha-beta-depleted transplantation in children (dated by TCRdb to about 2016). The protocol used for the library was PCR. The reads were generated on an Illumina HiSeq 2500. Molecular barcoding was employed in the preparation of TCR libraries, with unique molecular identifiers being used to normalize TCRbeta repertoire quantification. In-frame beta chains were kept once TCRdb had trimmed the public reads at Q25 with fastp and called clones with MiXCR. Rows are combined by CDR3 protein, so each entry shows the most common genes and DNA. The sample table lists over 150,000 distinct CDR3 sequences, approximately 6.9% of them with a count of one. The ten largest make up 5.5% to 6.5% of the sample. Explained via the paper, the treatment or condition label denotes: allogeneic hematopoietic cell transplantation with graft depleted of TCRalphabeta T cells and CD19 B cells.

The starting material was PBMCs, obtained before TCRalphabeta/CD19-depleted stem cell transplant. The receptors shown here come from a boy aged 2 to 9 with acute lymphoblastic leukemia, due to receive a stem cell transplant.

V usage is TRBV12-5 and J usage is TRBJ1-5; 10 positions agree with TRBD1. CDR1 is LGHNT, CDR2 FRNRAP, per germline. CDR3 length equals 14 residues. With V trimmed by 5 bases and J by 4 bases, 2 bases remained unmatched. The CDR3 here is CASGPDRGNQPQHF. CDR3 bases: TGTGCTAGTGGTCCGGACAGGGGGAATCAGCCCCAGCATTTT.

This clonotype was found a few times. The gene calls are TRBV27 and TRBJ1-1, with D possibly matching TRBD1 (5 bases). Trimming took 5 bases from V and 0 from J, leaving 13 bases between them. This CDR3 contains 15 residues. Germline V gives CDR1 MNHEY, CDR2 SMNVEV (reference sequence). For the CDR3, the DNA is TGTGCCAGCAGTCCCTCGACAGTTATGAACACTGAAGCTTTCTTT. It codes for CASSPSTVMNTEAFF.

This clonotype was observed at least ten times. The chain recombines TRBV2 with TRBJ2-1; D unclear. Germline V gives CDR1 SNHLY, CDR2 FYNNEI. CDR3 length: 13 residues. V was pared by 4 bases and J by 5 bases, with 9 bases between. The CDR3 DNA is TGTGCCAGCAGTGCATGGCTAAACAATGAGCAGTTCTTC. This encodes CASSAWLNNEQFF.

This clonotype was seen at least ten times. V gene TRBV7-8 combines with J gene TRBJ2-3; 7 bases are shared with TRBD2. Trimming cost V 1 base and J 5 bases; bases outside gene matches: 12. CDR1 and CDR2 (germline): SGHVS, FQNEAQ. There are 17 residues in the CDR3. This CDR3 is CASSLVWLELAGDTQYF. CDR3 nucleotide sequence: TGTGCCAGCAGCTTAGTATGGTTGGAATTAGCGGGAGATACGCAGTATTTT.

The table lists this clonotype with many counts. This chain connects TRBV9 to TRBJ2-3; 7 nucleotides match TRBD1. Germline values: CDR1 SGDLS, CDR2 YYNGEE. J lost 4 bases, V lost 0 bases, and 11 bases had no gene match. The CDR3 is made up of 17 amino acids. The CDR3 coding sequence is TGTGCCAGCAGCGTAGGCTGGGACAGTCAAGTCCCAGATACGCAGTATTTT. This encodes CASSVGWDSQVPDTQYF.

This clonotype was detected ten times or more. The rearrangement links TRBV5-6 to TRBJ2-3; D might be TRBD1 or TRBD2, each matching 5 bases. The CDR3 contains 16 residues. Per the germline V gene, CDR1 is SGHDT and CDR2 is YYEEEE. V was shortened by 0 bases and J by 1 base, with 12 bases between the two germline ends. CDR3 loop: CASSLVGDVGTDTQYF. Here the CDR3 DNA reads TGTGCCAGCAGCTTGGTTGGGGACGTCGGCACAGATACGCAGTATTTT.

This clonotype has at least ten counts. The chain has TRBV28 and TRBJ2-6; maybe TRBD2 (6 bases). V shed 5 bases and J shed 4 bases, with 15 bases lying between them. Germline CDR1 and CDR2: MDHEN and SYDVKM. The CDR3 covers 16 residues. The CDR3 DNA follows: TGTGCCAGCAGTGGGACTTTTACCTTAGGGGCCAACGTCCTGACTTTC. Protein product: CASSGTFTLGANVLTF.

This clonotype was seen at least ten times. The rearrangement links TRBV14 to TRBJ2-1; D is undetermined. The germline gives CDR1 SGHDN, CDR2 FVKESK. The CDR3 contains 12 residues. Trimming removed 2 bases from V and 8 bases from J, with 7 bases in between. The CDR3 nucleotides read TGTGCCAGCAGCCAATATTCGGATGAGCAGTTCTTC. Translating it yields CASSQYSDEQFF. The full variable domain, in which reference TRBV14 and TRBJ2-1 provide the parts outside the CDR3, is EAGVTQFPSHSVIEKGQTVTLRCDPISGHDNLYWYRRVMGKEIKFLLHFVKESKQDESGMPNNRFLAERTGGTYSTLKVQPAELEDSGVYFCASSQYSDEQFFGPGTRLTVL.

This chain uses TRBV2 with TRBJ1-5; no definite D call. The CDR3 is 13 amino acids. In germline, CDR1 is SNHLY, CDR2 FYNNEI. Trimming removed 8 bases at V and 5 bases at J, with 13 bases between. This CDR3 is CASVESDDQPQHF. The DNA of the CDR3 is TGTGCCAGCGTGGAGTCGGACGATCAGCCCCAGCATTTT.

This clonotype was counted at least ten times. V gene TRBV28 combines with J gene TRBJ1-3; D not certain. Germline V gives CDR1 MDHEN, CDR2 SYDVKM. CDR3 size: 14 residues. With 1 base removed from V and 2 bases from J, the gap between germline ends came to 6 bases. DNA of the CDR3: TGTGCCAGCAGTTTATTGGTAACTGGAAACACCATATATTTT. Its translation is CASSLLVTGNTIYF.

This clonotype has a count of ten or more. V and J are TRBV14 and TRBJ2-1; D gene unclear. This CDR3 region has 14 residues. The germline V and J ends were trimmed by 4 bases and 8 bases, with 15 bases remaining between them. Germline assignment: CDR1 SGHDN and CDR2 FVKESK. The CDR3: CASSPTLVGYEQFF. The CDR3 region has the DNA TGTGCCAGCAGCCCGACATTAGTCGGATATGAGCAGTTCTTC.

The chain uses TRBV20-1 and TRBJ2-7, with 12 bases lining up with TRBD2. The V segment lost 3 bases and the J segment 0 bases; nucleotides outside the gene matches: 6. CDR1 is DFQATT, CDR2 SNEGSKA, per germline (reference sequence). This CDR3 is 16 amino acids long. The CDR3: CSASSSGRALSYEQYF. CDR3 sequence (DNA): TGCAGTGCTAGTTCTAGCGGGAGGGCCCTCTCCTACGAGCAGTACTTC.

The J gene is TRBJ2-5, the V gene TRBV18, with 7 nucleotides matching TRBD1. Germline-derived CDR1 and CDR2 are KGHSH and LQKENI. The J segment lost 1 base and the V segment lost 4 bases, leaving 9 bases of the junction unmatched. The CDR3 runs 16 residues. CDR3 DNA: TGTGCCAGCTCACTGCGGACAGGAAATATCCAAGAGACCCAGTACTTC. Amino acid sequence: CASSLRTGNIQETQYF.

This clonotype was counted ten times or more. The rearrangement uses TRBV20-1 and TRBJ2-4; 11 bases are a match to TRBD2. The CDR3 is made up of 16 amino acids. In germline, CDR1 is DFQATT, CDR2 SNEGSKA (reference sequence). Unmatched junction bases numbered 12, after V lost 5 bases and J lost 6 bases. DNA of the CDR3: TGCAGTGCTCCCGCAGGTAGCGGGGGGGTTGGAAACATTCAGTACTTC. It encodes CSAPAGSGGVGNIQYF.